This T cell receptor (beta chain) came from a study of blood T cell repertoires in COVID-19. Study background: The origin of the acute and convalescent COVID-19 samples was the United States, Italy and Spain. Sources were T cells, B-cell-depleted T cells, or PBMCs; the material itself was cDNA or gDNA.

Original data processing: Estimation of nucleated cell counts relied on the amplification of reference gene primers. Here immunoSEQ multiplex PCR was the method, and the copy in TCRdb shows in-frame clones only, minus some. D and trimming were read from the DNA, whereas the V and J calls and clone size are those reported in that table. Of roughly 150,000 clones listed, 80% to 90% are singletons. The CDR3 runs 15 residues. Trimming left V 3 bases short and J 2 bases short, with 16 bases between. The germline V gene encodes CDR1 GTSNPN and CDR2 SVGIG (reference sequence). The sequenced sample was peripheral blood. This TCR was recovered from a woman between 45 and 65 years old in a cohort sampled during active or convalescent COVID-19. This chain links TRBV30 with TRBJ2-5; D possibly corresponds to TRBD2 (5 bases). Here the CDR3 DNA reads TGTGCCTGGAGCTCCACCGGCGGGTTACAAGAGACCCAGTACTTC. Its translation: CAWSSTGGLQETQYF.